This T cell receptor (beta chain) was captured by sequencing in a study of shared clonotypes between healthy human individuals. Findings and limits, study-wide: Sequencing depth was a factor that was expected to affect clonotype sharing among donors.

About this clone: Its antigen is as yet unknown.

This table comes from immunoSEQ multiplex PCR, and its TCRdb copy is limited to in-frame clones, with some not included. The top ten clones hold over 0.3% of a sample with roughly 1,600,000 clones, around 98.5% of them seen once. Germline V gene data show CDR1 as KGHSH and CDR2 as LQKENI. There are 14 residues in the CDR3. Trimming removed 3 bases from V and 3 bases from J; junction bases left unmatched: 4. The rearrangement uses TRBV18 and TRBJ2-5, with 7 bases matching TRBD2. The sequence was collected from a man between 25 and 39 years old in good health. Sequenced sample: naive CD4+ T cells sorted from blood. Specified subset: CD45RA+ positively selected. In DNA form, the CDR3 reads TGTGCCAGCTCACCGGGACTATTAAAAGAGACCCAGTACTTC. It specifies CASSPGLLKETQYF. Drawing the rest from reference TRBV18 and TRBJ2-5, the complete variable domain is NAGVMQNPRHLVRRRGQEARLRCSPMKGHSHVYWYRQLPEEGLKFMVYLQKENIIDESGMPKERFSAEFPKEGPSILRIQQVVRGDSAAYFCASSPGLLKETQYFGPGTRLLVL.